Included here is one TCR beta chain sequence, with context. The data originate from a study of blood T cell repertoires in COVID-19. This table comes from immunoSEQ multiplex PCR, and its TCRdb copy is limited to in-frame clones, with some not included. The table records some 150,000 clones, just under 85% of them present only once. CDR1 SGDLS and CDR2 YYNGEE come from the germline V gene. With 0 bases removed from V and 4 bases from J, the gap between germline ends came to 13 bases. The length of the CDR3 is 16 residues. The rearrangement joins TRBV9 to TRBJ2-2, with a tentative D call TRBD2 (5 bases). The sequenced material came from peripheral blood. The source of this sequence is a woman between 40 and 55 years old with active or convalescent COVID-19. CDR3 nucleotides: TGTGCCAGCAGCGTAGGTCCTTCCGCGGGCACCGGGGAGCTGTTTTTT. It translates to CASSVGPSAGTGELFF. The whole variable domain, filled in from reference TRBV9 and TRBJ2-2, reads DSGVTQTPKHLITATGQRVTLRCSPRSGDLSVYWYQQSLDQGLQFLIQYYNGEERAKGNILERFSAQQFPDLHSELNLSSLELGDSALYFCASSVGPSAGTGELFFGEGSRLTVL.